This T cell receptor (beta chain) appears in the sequencing data of a study of blood T cell repertoires in COVID-19. Study-wide context: T cells, B-cell-depleted T cells, or PBMCs provided the cDNA or gDNA that served as material.

The germline gives CDR1 MNHEY, CDR2 SMNVEV (reference sequence). This CDR3 has 17 amino acids. After removal of 3 bases from V and 4 bases from J, the junction contained 8 bases not matched to a gene. Original processing notes: Researchers report that nucleated cell counts were estimated from reference gene primer amplification. The method was immunoSEQ multiplex PCR; TCRdb's version includes in-frame clones alone and lacks a portion of them. V, J and clone size derive from that table, while D and trimming were established from the DNA sequence. The table has approximately 210,000 clones, roughly four fifths seen once.

The source is a woman in her thirties or forties with acute or convalescent COVID-19. The V and J genes are TRBV27 and TRBJ1-3, with TRBD1 matching over 11 bases. The specimen sequenced was peripheral blood. CDR3 sequence: CASSFATDRGPGNTIYF. As DNA, the CDR3 is TGTGCCAGCAGTTTTGCGACGGACAGGGGGCCCGGAAACACCATATATTTT.